The 7 T cell receptor beta chains below come from one sample, sequenced in a study of T cell repertoires in cytomegalovirus infection. From the reads, TCRdb called clonotypes with MiXCR, one entry per CDR3 protein. The sample records around 800,000 distinct CDR3 sequences, approximately 29% being singletons. These receptors lack a known antigen. The sequenced sample was cultured CD8+ T cells from PBMCs, obtained from culture after CMV antigen stimulation. Every receptor here comes from a human donor in good health (CMV status not recorded). Some clones in this sample may be carry-over from other donors' samples.

The chain combines TRBV9 with TRBJ2-7; TRBD2 is a possible D gene (5 bases). Germline CDR1 is SGDLS and CDR2 is YYNGEE. This CDR3 comprises 15 residues. V was trimmed by 4 bases and J by 7 bases, leaving 21 bases between them. The CDR3 coding sequence is TGTGCCAGCAGCCCAAGCGGCGACAATTACGAAGAGCAGTACGTC. This sequence encodes CASSPSGDNYEEQYV.

This clonotype appeared a few times. The gene calls are TRBV6-6 and TRBJ1-2, with 10 bases matching TRBD1. Germline V gene data show CDR1 as MNHNY and CDR2 as SVGAGI (reference sequence). The CDR3 covers 16 residues. After removal of 5 bases from V and 6 bases from J, the junction contained 12 bases not matched to a gene. The CDR3 nucleotides read TGTGCCAGCAGTAAGGACAGGGGGGCTGATCTGGATGGCTACACCTTC. Protein: CASSKDRGADLDGYTF.

The V and J genes are TRBV9 and TRBJ1-2; tentatively, D is TRBD1 (6 bases). Between the trimmed V and J ends, which lost 3 bases and 7 bases, there was a span of 13 bases. The CDR3 consists of 13 residues. Germline lookup yields CDR1 SGDLS and CDR2 YYNGEE. The CDR3 coding sequence is TGTGCCAGCAGCGAGGGGGATTTGGGTGGCTACACCTTC. It codes for CASSEGDLGGYTF.

J is TRBJ1-1 and V is TRBV7-6; possible D gene TRBD1, 6 bases. Germline lookup yields CDR1 SGHVS and CDR2 FNYEAQ. Trimming took off 5 bases at V and 4 bases at J, with 17 bases between the two ends. This CDR3 has 15 amino acids. The CDR3 region has the DNA TGTGCCAGCAGCGGCCACAGGGCTGGGGGCACTGAAGCTTTCTTT. Translating it yields CASSGHRAGGTEAFF.

The rearrangement joins TRBV5-6 to TRBJ2-7; 7 nucleotides agree with TRBD1. CDR1 is SGHDT and CDR2 is YYEEEE in the germline V gene. The CDR3 runs 14 residues. After removal of 3 bases from V and 6 bases from J, the junction contained 9 bases not matched to a gene. CDR3 in amino acids: CASSSGTAYSEQYF. The CDR3 region has the DNA TGTGCCAGCAGCTCCGGGACAGCGTACTCCGAGCAGTACTTC.

The chain is built from TRBV20-1 and TRBJ2-7, with D unresolved. Germline V gene lookup returns CDR1 DFQATT and CDR2 SNEGSKA (reference sequence). The CDR3 is 14 amino acids. Trimming shortened V by 0 bases and J by 3 bases, and 12 bases separated the two germline ends. CDR3 sequence reads: CSARDRQRNYEQYF. DNA of the CDR3: TGCAGTGCTAGAGATCGGCAGCGCAACTACGAGCAGTACTTC.

This clonotype appeared a few times. The V gene is TRBV6-5, the J gene TRBJ1-1; no firm D call. The CDR3 totals 14 residues. The V gene lost 1 base and the J gene lost 4 bases, with 10 bases spanning the gap. Germline loops: CDR1 MNHEY, CDR2 SVGAGI. The CDR3 spells CASSYLFGVTEAFF. CDR3 DNA: TGTGCCAGCAGTTACTTATTTGGGGTCACTGAAGCTTTCTTT.